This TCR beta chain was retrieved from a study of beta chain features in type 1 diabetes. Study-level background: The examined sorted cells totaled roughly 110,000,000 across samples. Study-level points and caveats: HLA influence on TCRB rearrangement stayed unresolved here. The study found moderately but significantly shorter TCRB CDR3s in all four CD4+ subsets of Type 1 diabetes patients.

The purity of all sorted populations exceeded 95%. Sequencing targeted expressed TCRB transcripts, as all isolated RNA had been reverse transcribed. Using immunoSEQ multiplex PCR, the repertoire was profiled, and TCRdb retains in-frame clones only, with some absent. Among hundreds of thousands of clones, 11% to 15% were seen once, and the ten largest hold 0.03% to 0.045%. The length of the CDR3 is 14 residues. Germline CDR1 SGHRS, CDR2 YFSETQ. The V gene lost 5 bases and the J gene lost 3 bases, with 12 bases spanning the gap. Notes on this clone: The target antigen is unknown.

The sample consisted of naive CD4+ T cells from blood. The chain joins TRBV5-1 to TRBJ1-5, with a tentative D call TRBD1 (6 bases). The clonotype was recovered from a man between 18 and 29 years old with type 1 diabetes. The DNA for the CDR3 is TGCGCCAGCAGTCTACAGGGACTCAATCAGCCCCAGCATTTT. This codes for CASSLQGLNQPQHF. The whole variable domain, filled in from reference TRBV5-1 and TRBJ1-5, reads KAGVTQTPRYLIKTRGQQVTLSCSPISGHRSVSWYQQTPGQGLQFLFEYFSETQRNKGNFPGRFSGRQFSNSRSEMNVSTLELGDSALYLCASSLQGLNQPQHFGDGTRLSIL.